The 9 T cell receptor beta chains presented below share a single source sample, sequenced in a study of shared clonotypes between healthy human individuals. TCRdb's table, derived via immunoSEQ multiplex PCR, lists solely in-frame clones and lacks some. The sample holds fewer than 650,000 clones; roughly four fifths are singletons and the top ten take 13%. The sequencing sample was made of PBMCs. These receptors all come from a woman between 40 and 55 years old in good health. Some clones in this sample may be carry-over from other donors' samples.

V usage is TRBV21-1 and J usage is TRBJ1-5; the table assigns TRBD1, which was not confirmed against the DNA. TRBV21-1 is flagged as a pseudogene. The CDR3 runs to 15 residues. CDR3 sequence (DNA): TGTGCCAGCAGCAAATTCACAGGTGAGAATCAGCCCCAGCATTTT. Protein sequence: CASSKFTGENQPQHF.

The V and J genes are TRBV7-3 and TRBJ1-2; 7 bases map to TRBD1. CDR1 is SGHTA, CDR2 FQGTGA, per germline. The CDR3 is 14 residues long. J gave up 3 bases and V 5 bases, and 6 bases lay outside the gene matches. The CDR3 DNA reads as TGTGCCAGCAGCGTCAGACAGGGCGACTATGGCTACACCTTC. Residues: CASSVRQGDYGYTF.

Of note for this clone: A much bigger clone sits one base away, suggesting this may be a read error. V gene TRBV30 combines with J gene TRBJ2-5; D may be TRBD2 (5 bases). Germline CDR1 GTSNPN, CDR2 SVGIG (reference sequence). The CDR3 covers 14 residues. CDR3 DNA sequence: TGTGTCTGGAGTGAAGGAGGCAGTCAAGAGACCCAGTACTTC. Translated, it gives CVWSEGGSQETQYF. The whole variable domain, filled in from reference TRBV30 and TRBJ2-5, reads SQTIHQWPATLVQPVGSPLSLECTVEGTSNPNLYWYRQAAGRGLQLLFYSVGIGQISSEVPQNLSASRPQDRQFILSSKKLLLSDSGFYLCVWSEGGSQETQYFGPGTRLLVL.

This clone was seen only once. DNA for the CDR3: TGTGCCAGCTCACCCATCTCCCCAGAAGAACTAGCCAAAAACATTCAGTACTTC. The encoded protein is CASSPISPEELAKNIQYF. This rearrangement joins TRBV18 to TRBJ2-4; no clear D. The CDR3 contains 18 residues. Between the trimmed V and J ends, which lost 3 bases and 0 bases, there was a span of 18 bases. In germline, CDR1 is KGHSH, CDR2 LQKENI.

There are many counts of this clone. This chain's CDR3 is CASSTSGANVLTF. The CDR3 region has the DNA TGCGCCAGCAGCACCTCTGGGGCCAACGTCCTGACTTTC. This chain connects TRBV5-1 to TRBJ2-6; D is ambiguous. The CDR3 consists of 13 residues. CDR1 is SGHRS, CDR2 YFSETQ, per germline. V lost 4 bases to trimming and J lost 0 bases, with 2 bases between them.

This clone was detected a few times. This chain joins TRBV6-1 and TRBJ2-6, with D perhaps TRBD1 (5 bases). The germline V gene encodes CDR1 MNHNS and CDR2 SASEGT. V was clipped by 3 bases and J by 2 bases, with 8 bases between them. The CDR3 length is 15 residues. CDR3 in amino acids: CASSDRGTGANVLTF. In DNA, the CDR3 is TGTGCCAGCAGTGATAGGGGAACTGGGGCCAACGTCCTGACTTTC.

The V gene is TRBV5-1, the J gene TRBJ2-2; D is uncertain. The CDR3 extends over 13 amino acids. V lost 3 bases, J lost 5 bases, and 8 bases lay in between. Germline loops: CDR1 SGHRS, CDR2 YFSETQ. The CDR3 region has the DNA TGCGCCAGCAGCTCTGACGGGACCGGGGAGCTGTTTTTT. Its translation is CASSSDGTGELFF. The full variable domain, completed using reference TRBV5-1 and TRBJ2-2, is KAGVTQTPRYLIKTRGQQVTLSCSPISGHRSVSWYQQTPGQGLQFLFEYFSETQRNKGNFPGRFSGRQFSNSRSEMNVSTLELGDSALYLCASSSDGTGELFFGEGSRLTVL.

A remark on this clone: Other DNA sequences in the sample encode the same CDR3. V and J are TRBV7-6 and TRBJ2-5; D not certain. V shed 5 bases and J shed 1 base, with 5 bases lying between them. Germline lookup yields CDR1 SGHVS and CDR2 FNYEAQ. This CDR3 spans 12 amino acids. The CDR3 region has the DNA TGTGCCAGCAGCCTCGCCCAAGAGACCCAGTACTTC. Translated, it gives CASSLAQETQYF.

CDR3 amino acids: CASSSAGWGTDTQYF. CDR3 bases: TGTGCCAGCAGCTCAGCGGGATGGGGCACAGATACGCAGTATTTT. The rearrangement joins TRBV28 to TRBJ2-3; TRBD2 aligns across 7 bases. V lost 6 bases and J lost 1; bases outside the gene matches: 7. This CDR3 has 15 amino acids. From germline, CDR1 is MDHEN and CDR2 SYDVKM.